Here is one TCR beta chain with its context. Its antigen remains unknown. The record originates from a study of graft-versus-host responses after intestinal transplantation. This CDR3 comprises 11 residues. CDR1 is DFQATT and CDR2 is SNEGSKA in the germline V gene (reference sequence). With 4 bases removed from V and 6 bases from J, the gap between germline ends came to 6 bases. This table comes from immunoSEQ multiplex PCR, and its TCRdb copy is limited to in-frame clones, with some not included. The repertoire holds around 88,000 clones, with 91% as singletons. The sample was unstimulated CD8+ T cells sorted from spleen or lymph node cells, taken before transplant. The source is a human donor who was the organ donor for an intestinal transplant. The chain is built from TRBV20-1 and TRBJ2-2; TRBD1 is a possible D gene (5 bases). This CDR3 reads CSATGSGELFF. The CDR3 nucleotides are TGCAGTGCTACAGGGTCCGGGGAGCTGTTTTTT.